The 19 T cell receptor beta chains below come from one sample, sequenced in a study of T cells in Graves' hyperthyroidism and ophthalmopathy. TCR beta CDR3 regions were amplified from RNA. With the HTBI primer set, the TCR CDR3 went through a first round of RT-PCR. MiXCR was run by TCRdb on the multiplex PCR reads, yielding one entry per CDR3 protein. The table shows around 720,000 distinct CDR3 sequences, with approximately 36% occurring only once. The sample was blood. Receptors originate from a woman aged 40 to 55 with Graves' hyperthyroidism.

This clonotype has at least ten counts. The chain is built from TRBV7-2 and TRBJ1-2, with TRBD1 as a possible D gene (5 bases). V was clipped by 5 bases and J by 8 bases, with 15 bases between them. This CDR3 comprises 13 residues. Germline V gene sequence: CDR1 SGHTA, CDR2 FQGNSA. The CDR3 loop is CASSLPGGAGYTF. CDR3 DNA sequence: TGTGCCAGCAGCCTCCCGGGAGGGGCCGGCTACACCTTC.

The V gene is TRBV10-3, the J gene TRBJ1-2; a weak D match, TRBD1 (6 bases). V was pared by 6 bases and J by 0 bases, with 11 bases between. From germline, CDR1 is ENHRY and CDR2 SYGVKD. The CDR3 extends over 14 amino acids. Here the CDR3 DNA reads TGTGCCATCAGCCAGGGGCAGCCTAACTATGGCTACACCTTC. It codes for CAISQGQPNYGYTF.

This clonotype was found many times. The rearrangement uses TRBV7-2 and TRBJ1-2, with a possible D match to TRBD1 (5 bases). The V and J ends lost 6 bases and 4 bases respectively, with 15 bases between them. The germline gives CDR1 SGHTA, CDR2 FQGNSA. CDR3 size: 14 residues. CDR3 residues: CASRPNRDLYGYTF. The CDR3 DNA follows: TGTGCCAGCAGACCAAACCGGGACCTCTATGGCTACACCTTC.

This clonotype was observed a handful of times. The chain recombines TRBV6-5 with TRBJ1-1; maybe TRBD1 (6 bases). With 8 bases removed from V and 1 base from J, the gap between germline ends came to 17 bases. The CDR3 is made up of 15 amino acids. Per the germline V gene, CDR1 is MNHEY and CDR2 is SVGAGI. CDR3: CASSRLGAGNTEAFF. In nucleotides, the CDR3 is TGTGCCAGCTCACGACTGGGGGCTGGGAACACTGAAGCTTTCTTT.

V is TRBV7-3 and J is TRBJ1-2; 9 nucleotides agree with TRBD1. V was clipped by 5 bases and J by 5 bases; unmatched bases: 6. CDR1 is SGHTA, CDR2 FQGTGA, per germline. There are 14 residues in the CDR3. The CDR3: CASSRRGQGYGYTF. The CDR3 nucleotides read TGTGCCAGCAGCCGTCGGGGACAGGGATATGGCTACACCTTC.

This clonotype was seen a few times. V and J are TRBV6-6 and TRBJ2-7, with 9 positions matching TRBD2. Germline lookup yields CDR1 MNHNY and CDR2 SVGAGI (reference sequence). The junction had 4 bases not matched to a gene; V was cut back by 8 bases and J by 2 bases. There are 13 residues in the CDR3. The CDR3 region has the DNA TGTGCCAGCTTTGGCGGGAGGGCCTACGAGCAGTACTTC. The encoded protein is CASFGGRAYEQYF.

This rearrangement joins TRBV13 to TRBJ1-2; D is undetermined. Trimming stripped 5 bases from V and 4 bases from J, with 20 bases between. The CDR3 loop spans 16 amino acids. Germline CDR1 is PRHDT and CDR2 is FYEKMQ (reference sequence). CDR3 amino acids: CASSLRTELRIYGYTF. CDR3 nucleotide sequence: TGTGCCAGCAGCCTCCGGACCGAGCTTAGGATCTATGGCTACACCTTC.

This chain joins TRBV6-5 and TRBJ1-2, with D possibly matching TRBD1 (5 bases). Germline lookup yields CDR1 MNHEY and CDR2 SVGAGI. V lost 0 bases to trimming and J lost 4 bases, with 9 bases between them. CDR3 length: 14 residues. This chain's CDR3 is CASSYSKGLYGYTF. The CDR3 bases are TGTGCCAGCAGTTACTCGAAGGGGCTCTATGGCTACACCTTC.

This clonotype was found many times. Here the CDR3 reads CASSPRTREKLFF. DNA for the CDR3: TGTGCCAGCAGCCCCCGGACTAGGGAAAAACTGTTTTTT. V and J are TRBV12-3 or TRBV12-4 and TRBJ1-4, with D uncertain. The germline V and J ends were trimmed by 6 bases and 8 bases, with 13 bases remaining between them. This CDR3 comprises 13 residues.

This clonotype was found many times. The CDR3 region has the DNA TGTGCCAGCAGTCCATGGACAGGGAGCTACGAGCAGTACTTC. Its translation: CASSPWTGSYEQYF. The chain employs TRBV6-5 and TRBJ2-7; the match to TRBD1 covers 8 bases. Germline CDR1 and CDR2: MNHEY and SVGAGI. The CDR3 loop spans 14 amino acids. With 5 bases clipped from V and 3 bases from J, the junction kept 6 bases outside the gene matches.

With respect to this clonotype: Since a much larger clone is just one base distant, this may be a read error. The rearrangement links TRBV9 to TRBJ1-6; D is unresolved. The CDR3 is 15 residues long. CDR1 is SGDLS and CDR2 is YYNGEE in the germline V gene. The V end lost 0 bases, the J end lost 6 bases, and 10 bases lay between the germline ends. CDR3 nucleotide sequence: TGTGCCAGCAGCGTAGGCGGGTCTCCTAATTCACCCCTCCACTTT. Residues: CASSVGGSPNSPLHF.

The V gene is TRBV5-4, the J gene TRBJ2-2, with D possibly matching TRBD1 (5 bases). The CDR3 runs 17 residues. Germline V CDR1 and CDR2: SGHNT, YYREEE (reference sequence). Trimming pared 4 bases from V and 1 base from J, leaving 17 bases between. The CDR3 spells CASSLIRGTRNTGELFF. The CDR3 bases are TGTGCCAGCAGCCTGATAAGGGGAACGAGGAACACCGGGGAGCTGTTTTTT.

This clonotype occurred a few times. The V call is TRBV19, the J call TRBJ2-6; TRBD1 matches at 7 bases. Trimming removed 6 bases from V and 0 bases from J; junction bases left unmatched: 2. Germline CDR1 and CDR2: LNHDA and SQIVND (reference sequence). The CDR3 consists of 15 residues. The CDR3 sequence is CASRTGSSGANVLTF. CDR3 coding DNA: TGTGCCAGTAGGACAGGGAGCTCTGGGGCCAACGTCCTGACTTTC.

The chain's CDR3 is CSALQVEAFF. Written as DNA, the CDR3 is TGCAGTGCGCTACAGGTTGAAGCTTTCTTT. The chain joins TRBV20-1 to TRBJ1-1; D might be TRBD1 (5 bases). V lost 6 bases to trimming and J lost 7 bases, with 9 bases between them. The CDR3 consists of 10 residues. Germline V CDR1 and CDR2: DFQATT, SNEGSKA (reference sequence).

This clonotype occurred many times. The V gene is TRBV20-1, the J gene TRBJ2-5, with D perhaps TRBD1 (5 bases). Germline-derived CDR1 and CDR2 are DFQATT and SNEGSKA (reference sequence). The CDR3 runs 13 residues. Trimming removed 3 bases at V and 1 base at J, with 9 bases between. The CDR3 DNA is TGCAGTGCTAGCGTTAGGGGCCAAGAGACCCAGTACTTC. Protein product: CSASVRGQETQYF.

The genes are TRBV20-1 and TRBJ2-5; the match to TRBD2 covers 8 bases. CDR3 size: 13 residues. With 3 bases clipped from V and 5 bases from J, the junction kept 5 bases outside the gene matches. Germline loops: CDR1 DFQATT, CDR2 SNEGSKA (reference sequence). The CDR3 DNA sequence: TGCAGTGCTAGCGTGGCTAGCGGGGAGACCCAGTACTTC. As protein: CSASVASGETQYF.

This clonotype has a handful of counts. This rearrangement joins TRBV4-1 to TRBJ1-5; D is unresolved. Trimming took off 4 bases at V and 2 bases at J, with 15 bases between the two ends. The CDR3 is 16 amino acids. The germline V gene has CDR1 MGHRA and CDR2 YSYEKL. The DNA for the CDR3 is TGCGCCAGCAGCCCTCGTGAGGGTATGGGCAATCAGCCCCAGCATTTT. It encodes CASSPREGMGNQPQHF.

This clonotype was counted many times. The genes are TRBV12-3 or TRBV12-4 and TRBJ2-7, with 7 bases matching TRBD1. The V segment lost 6 bases and the J segment 2 bases; nucleotides outside the gene matches: 10. This CDR3 contains 15 residues. This CDR3 is CASSIAGTAAYEQYF. In DNA, the CDR3 is TGTGCCAGCAGCATCGCCGGGACAGCAGCCTACGAGCAGTACTTC.

This clonotype was seen only a few times. The gene calls are TRBV7-9 and TRBJ1-3; 7 bases align to TRBD1. The CDR3 extends over 15 amino acids. The trim removed 4 bases at V and 4 bases at J, leaving 7 bases unmatched. Looked up from germline, CDR1 is SEHNR and CDR2 is FQNEAQ (reference sequence). The CDR3 protein is CASSWDRQGGNTIYF. As DNA, the CDR3 is TGTGCCAGCAGCTGGGACAGACAAGGGGGAAACACCATATATTTT.